This TCR beta chain was documented in a study of T cell changes during pregnancy in multiple sclerosis. Trimming took 4 bases from V and 2 from J, leaving 15 bases between them. Germline CDR1 is MDHEN and CDR2 is SYDVKM. CDR3 length: 16 residues. Profiling relied on immunoSEQ multiplex PCR, and the TCRdb table lists in-frame clones only, not all of them. The sample includes roughly 42,000 clones, 80% to 95% of them seen just once. The origin of this receptor is a female donor in good health, enrolled as a control in a pregnancy study. The starting material was CD4+ T cells from peripheral blood mononuclear cells, obtained in the second trimester of pregnancy. The V and J genes are TRBV28 and TRBJ1-5; D might be TRBD1 (6 bases). CDR3 in DNA: TGTGCCAGCAGTTCCGGGGGGCACGATGGCAATCAGCCCCAGCATTTT. Protein sequence: CASSSGGHDGNQPQHF.